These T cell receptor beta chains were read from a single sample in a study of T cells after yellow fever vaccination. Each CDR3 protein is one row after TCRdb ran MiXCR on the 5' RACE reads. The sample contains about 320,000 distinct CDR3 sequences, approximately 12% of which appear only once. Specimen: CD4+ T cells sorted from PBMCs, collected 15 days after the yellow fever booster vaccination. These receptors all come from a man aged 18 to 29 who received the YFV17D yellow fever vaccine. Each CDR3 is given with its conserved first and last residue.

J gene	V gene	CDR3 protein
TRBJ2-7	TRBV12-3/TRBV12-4	CASSPGGTSGGPGAMLSYEQYF
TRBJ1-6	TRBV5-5	CASSLAFKGLNSPLHF
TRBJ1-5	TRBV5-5	CASSLGRGSNQPQHF
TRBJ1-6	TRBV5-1	CASSSGQTASPLHF
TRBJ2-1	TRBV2	CASSETGSGGEQFF
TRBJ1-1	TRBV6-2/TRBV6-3	CASSYLTGSEAFF
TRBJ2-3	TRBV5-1	CASSSYSRSDTQYF
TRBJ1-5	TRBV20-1	CSARDTGTAGDQPQHF
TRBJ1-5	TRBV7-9	CASSPGAGPNQPQHF
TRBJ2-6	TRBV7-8	CASSNRVGANVLTF
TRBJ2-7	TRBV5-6	CASTSTTGEVLYEQYF
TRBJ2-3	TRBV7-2	CASSLGGHYTDTQYF
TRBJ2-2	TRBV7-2	CASSPHLGAGGPPGELFF
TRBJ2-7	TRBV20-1	CSARIWQRTTYEQYF
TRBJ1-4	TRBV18	CASSPLIGALEEKLFF
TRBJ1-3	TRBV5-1	CASSLVGTGSGNTIYF
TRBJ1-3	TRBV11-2	CASSFFFAGQLGGTIYF
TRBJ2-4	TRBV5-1	CASSLDGANNIQYF
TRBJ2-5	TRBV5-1	CASSRFLALETQYF
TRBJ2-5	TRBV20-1	CSAKGTSGGQETQYF
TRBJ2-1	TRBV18	CASSPPGQGKVNEQFF
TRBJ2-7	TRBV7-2	CASSEGQGGVYEQYF
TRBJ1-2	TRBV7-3	CASSLKERDYGYTF
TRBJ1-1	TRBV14	CASSLQGTSYTEAFF
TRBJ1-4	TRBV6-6	CASSGQAIGVFF
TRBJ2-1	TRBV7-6	CASSLVGPIDGEQFF
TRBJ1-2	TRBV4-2	CASSQEEETRGGYTF
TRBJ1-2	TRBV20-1	CSASKSGYGGYTF
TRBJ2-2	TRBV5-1	CASSGDQGRTGELFF
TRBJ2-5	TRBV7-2	CASSRTGIETQYF
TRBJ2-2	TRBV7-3	CASSPGLANTGELFF
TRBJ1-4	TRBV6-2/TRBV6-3	CASIDRATATNEKLFF
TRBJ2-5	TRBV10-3	CAISESGLETQYF
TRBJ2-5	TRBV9	CASSVDRGQETQYF
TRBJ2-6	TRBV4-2	CASSHLGTGAYLSGANVLTF
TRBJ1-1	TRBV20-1	CSARGTAMNTEAFF
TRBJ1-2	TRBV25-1	CASSEYGGRVYGYTF
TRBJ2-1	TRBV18	CASSPLGLAGRNEQFF
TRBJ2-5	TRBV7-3	CASSPTGQVRETQYF
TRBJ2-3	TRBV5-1	CASKDGTGATDTQYF
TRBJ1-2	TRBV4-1	CASSGRQDNYGYTF
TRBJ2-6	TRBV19	CASSHRTGSGTNVLTF
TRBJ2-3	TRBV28	CASSKIAGGTDTQYF
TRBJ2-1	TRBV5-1	CASSPDPSSYNEQFF
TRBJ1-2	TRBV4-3	CASSLVGQRIYGYTF
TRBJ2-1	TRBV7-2	CASSLVPSGGVIEQFF
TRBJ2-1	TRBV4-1	CASSQGDGQGAGDEQFF
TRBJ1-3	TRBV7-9	CASSPGFGNTIYF
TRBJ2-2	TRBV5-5	CASSDRTESGELFF
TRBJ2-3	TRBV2	CASSPLPAQDTQYF
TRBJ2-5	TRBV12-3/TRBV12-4	CASSLARNTQETQYF
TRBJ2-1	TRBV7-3	CASSAHSGGAYNEQFF
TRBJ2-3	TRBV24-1	CATSDFGQGKADTQYF